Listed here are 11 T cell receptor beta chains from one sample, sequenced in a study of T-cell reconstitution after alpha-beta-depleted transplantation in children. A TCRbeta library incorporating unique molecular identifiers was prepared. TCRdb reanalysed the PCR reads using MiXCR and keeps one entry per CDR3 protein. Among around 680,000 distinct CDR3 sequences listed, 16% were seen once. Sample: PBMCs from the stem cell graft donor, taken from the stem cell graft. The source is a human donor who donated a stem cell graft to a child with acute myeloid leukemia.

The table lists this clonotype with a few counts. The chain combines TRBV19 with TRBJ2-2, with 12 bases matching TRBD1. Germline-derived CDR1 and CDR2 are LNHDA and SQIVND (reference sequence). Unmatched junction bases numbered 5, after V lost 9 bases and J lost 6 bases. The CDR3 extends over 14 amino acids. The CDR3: CASGGQGASGELFF. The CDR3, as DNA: TGTGCCAGCGGGGGACAGGGGGCATCCGGGGAGCTGTTTTTT.

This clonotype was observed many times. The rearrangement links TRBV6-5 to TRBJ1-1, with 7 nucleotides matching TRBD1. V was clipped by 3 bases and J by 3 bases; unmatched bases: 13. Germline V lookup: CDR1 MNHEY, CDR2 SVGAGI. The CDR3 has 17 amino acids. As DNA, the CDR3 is TGTGCCAGCAGTTATGAACATAGACAGGGAAGGGACACTGAAGCTTTCTTT. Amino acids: CASSYEHRQGRDTEAFF.

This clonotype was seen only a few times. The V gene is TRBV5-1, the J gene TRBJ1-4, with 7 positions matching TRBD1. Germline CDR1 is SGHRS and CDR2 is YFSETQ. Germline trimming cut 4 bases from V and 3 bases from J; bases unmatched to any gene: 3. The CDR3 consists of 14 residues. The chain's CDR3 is CASSVGQPNEKLFF. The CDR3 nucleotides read TGCGCCAGCAGCGTGGGACAGCCTAATGAAAAACTGTTTTTT.

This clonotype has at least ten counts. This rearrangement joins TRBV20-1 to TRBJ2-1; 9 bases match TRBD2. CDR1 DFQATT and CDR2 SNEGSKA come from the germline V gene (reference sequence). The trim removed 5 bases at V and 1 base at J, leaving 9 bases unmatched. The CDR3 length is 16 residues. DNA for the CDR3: TGCAGTGCTTTCGGACTAGCGCAAGGATCCTACAATGAGCAGTTCTTC. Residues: CSAFGLAQGSYNEQFF.

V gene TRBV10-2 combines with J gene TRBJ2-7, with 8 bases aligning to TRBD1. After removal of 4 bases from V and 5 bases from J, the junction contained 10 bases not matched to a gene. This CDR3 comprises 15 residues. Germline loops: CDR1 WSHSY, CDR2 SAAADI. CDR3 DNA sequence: TGCGCCAGCAGTGTCGGGACAGGAACCCACCACGAGCAGTACGTC. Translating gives CASSVGTGTHHEQYV.

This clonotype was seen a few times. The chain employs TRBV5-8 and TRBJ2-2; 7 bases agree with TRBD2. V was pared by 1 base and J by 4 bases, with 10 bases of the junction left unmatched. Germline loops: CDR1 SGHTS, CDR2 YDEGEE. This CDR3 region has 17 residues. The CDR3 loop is CASSLRGLADITGELFF. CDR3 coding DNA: TGTGCCAGCAGCTTGAGGGGCCTAGCGGACATCACCGGGGAGCTGTTTTTT.

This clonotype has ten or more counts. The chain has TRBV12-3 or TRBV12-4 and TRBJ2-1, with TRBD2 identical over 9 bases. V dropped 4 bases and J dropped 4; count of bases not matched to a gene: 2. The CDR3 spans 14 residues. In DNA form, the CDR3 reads TGTGCCAGCAGTTCTAGCGGGGTGTACAATGAGCAGTTCTTC. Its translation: CASSSSGVYNEQFF.

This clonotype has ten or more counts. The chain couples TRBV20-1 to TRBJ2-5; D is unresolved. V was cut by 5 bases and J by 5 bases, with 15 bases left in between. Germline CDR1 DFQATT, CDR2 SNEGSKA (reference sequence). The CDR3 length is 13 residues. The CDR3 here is CSASRQDRETQYF. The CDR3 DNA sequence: TGCAGTGCTTCCCGGCAGGATCGCGAGACCCAGTACTTC.

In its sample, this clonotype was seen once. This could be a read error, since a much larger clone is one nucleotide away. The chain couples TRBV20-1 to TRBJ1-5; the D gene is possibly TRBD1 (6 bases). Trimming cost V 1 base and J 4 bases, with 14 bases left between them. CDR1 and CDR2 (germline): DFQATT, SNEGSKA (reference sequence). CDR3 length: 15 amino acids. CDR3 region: CSARVDRRSNQPQHF. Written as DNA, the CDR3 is TGCAGTGCTAGAGTTGACAGGAGGTCGAATCAGCCCCAGCATTTT.

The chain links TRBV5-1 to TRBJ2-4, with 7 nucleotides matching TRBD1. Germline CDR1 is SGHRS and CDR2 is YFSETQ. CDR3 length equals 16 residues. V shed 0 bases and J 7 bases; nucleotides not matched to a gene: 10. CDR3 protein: CASSLDDRALRNIQYF. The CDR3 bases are TGCGCCAGCAGCTTGGACGACAGGGCCCTCAGGAACATTCAGTACTTC.

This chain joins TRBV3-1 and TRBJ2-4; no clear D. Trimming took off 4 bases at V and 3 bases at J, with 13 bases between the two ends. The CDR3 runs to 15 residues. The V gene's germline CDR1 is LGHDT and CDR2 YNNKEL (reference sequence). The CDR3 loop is CASSRSWSVKNIQYF. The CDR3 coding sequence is TGTGCCAGCAGCCGTTCCTGGTCGGTCAAAAACATTCAGTACTTC.